The 16 T cell receptor beta chains presented below share a single source sample, sequenced in a study of cytomegalovirus exposure and HLA in healthy donors. This PCR relied on a set of 60 Vbeta primers and 13 Jbeta primers. Using immunoSEQ multiplex PCR, the repertoire was profiled, and TCRdb retains in-frame clones only, with some absent. There are 150,000 to 200,000 clones in the sample; roughly 85% occur only once, and 2% to 2.5% lies in the top ten. The sequenced sample was PBMCs. The source of these receptors is a woman in her forties or fifties in good health and CMV-seronegative.

The gene calls are TRBV5-1 and TRBJ2-1; 11 bases align to TRBD2. This CDR3 contains 16 residues. Germline-derived CDR1 and CDR2 are SGHRS and YFSETQ. J gave up 9 bases and V 4 bases, and 12 bases lay outside the gene matches. CDR3 nucleotides: TGCGCCAGCAGCCCACCTAGAACTAGCGGGAGTCCTGAGCAGTTCTTC. It specifies CASSPPRTSGSPEQFF. Looking up the rest from reference TRBV5-1 and TRBJ2-1 gives the full variable domain: KAGVTQTPRYLIKTRGQQVTLSCSPISGHRSVSWYQQTPGQGLQFLFEYFSETQRNKGNFPGRFSGRQFSNSRSEMNVSTLELGDSALYLCASSPPRTSGSPEQFFGPGTRLTVL.

The chain recombines TRBV28 with TRBJ2-7; 9 bases match TRBD2. CDR1 and CDR2 (germline): MDHEN, SYDVKM. CDR3 size: 12 residues. V trimming: 8 bases; J trimming: 6 bases; junction bases outside the gene matches: 5. CDR3 loop: CASCQLAGEQYF. In DNA, the CDR3 is TGTGCCAGCTGTCAACTAGCGGGCGAGCAGTACTTC.

The genes are TRBV6-1 and TRBJ2-7; D not certain. The CDR3 totals 13 residues. CDR1 MNHNS and CDR2 SASEGT come from the germline V gene. V was clipped by 10 bases and J by 4 bases, with 17 bases between them. CDR3 DNA: TGTGCCACCCTGACTCCTCTGGGTTACGAGCAGTACTTC. Translated: CATLTPLGYEQYF.

J is TRBJ2-7 and V is TRBV11-2; 7 bases agree with TRBD2. In germline, CDR1 is SGHAT, CDR2 FQNNGV. V was clipped by 0 bases and J by 2 bases; unmatched bases: 4. The CDR3 covers 15 residues. CDR3: CASSLEAGEAYEQYF. The CDR3 DNA sequence: TGTGCCAGCAGCTTAGAGGCGGGAGAGGCCTACGAGCAGTACTTC.

The CDR3 region has the DNA TGTGCCAGCAGTCCTGGGGGGGGCACCTACAATGAGCAGTTCTTC. Translation gives CASSPGGGTYNEQFF. The rearrangement links TRBV28 to TRBJ2-1; weak D call: TRBD2 (7 bases). The CDR3 is made up of 15 amino acids. V was clipped by 5 bases and J by 2 bases, with 13 bases between them. CDR1 is MDHEN and CDR2 is SYDVKM in the germline V gene.

The chain carries TRBV6-6 and TRBJ1-1; TRBD1 aligns across 10 bases. Germline CDR1 reads MNHNY; CDR2 reads SVGAGI (reference sequence). V lost 6 bases and J lost 5; bases outside the gene matches: 6. The CDR3 has 14 amino acids. CDR3 sequence reads: CASRLGQGTTEAFF. DNA of the CDR3: TGTGCCAGCAGGTTGGGACAGGGGACGACTGAAGCTTTCTTT.

V and J are TRBV2 and TRBJ1-1, with 9 bases lining up with TRBD1. The CDR3 covers 17 residues. The V and J ends lost 5 bases and 3 bases, in that order; junction bases with no gene match: 13. Germline CDR1 reads SNHLY; CDR2 reads FYNNEI. The chain's CDR3 is CASSKGPNRGHDTEAFF. The CDR3 nucleotides read TGTGCCAGCAGTAAGGGGCCGAACAGGGGGCATGACACTGAAGCTTTCTTT.

This chain uses TRBV27 with TRBJ1-4; D remains unclear. The CDR3 totals 15 residues. The germline gives CDR1 MNHEY, CDR2 SMNVEV (reference sequence). V lost 0 bases and J 0 bases, leaving 5 bases between the germline ends. Here the CDR3 reads CASSLSAATNEKLFF. The CDR3 DNA reads as TGTGCCAGCAGTTTATCGGCAGCAACTAATGAAAAACTGTTTTTT.

The chain combines TRBV19 with TRBJ2-5; the match to TRBD1 covers 11 bases. The junction had 10 bases not matched to a gene; V was cut back by 6 bases and J by 4 bases. The CDR3 spans 16 residues. CDR1 and CDR2 (germline): LNHDA, SQIVND (reference sequence). CDR3 sequence reads: CASRPPGTGGRETQYF. CDR3 DNA sequence: TGTGCCAGTAGGCCACCCGGGACAGGGGGACGAGAGACCCAGTACTTC.

The chain couples TRBV19 to TRBJ1-3; 7 bases fit TRBD1. V shed 9 bases and J 0 bases; nucleotides not matched to a gene: 14. The CDR3 runs to 17 residues. The germline CDR1 and CDR2 sequences are LNHDA and SQIVND (reference sequence). The CDR3 DNA reads TGTGCCAGCTCCTACACCCCGGGACAGAACTCTGGAAACACCATATATTTT. Translated: CASSYTPGQNSGNTIYF.

The V and J genes are TRBV6-5 and TRBJ2-3, with 10 bases fitting TRBD2. Germline CDR1 reads MNHEY; CDR2 reads SVGAGI. V lost 4 bases to trimming and J lost 1 base; unmatched junction nucleotides: 5. The CDR3 totals 16 residues. The CDR3 sequence: CASSFLAGEGTDTQYF. DNA of the CDR3: TGTGCCAGCAGTTTTCTAGCGGGAGAGGGCACAGATACGCAGTATTTT.

The chain has TRBV19 and TRBJ2-1; possibly TRBD1 for D (5 bases). V was clipped by 3 bases and J by 6 bases, with 15 bases between them. The CDR3 length is 15 residues. Per the germline V gene, CDR1 is LNHDA and CDR2 is SQIVND (reference sequence). CDR3 amino acids: CASSISAAGPNEQFF. The CDR3, as DNA: TGTGCCAGTAGTATCTCAGCAGCAGGGCCCAATGAGCAGTTCTTC. Together with reference TRBV19 and TRBJ2-1, the CDR3 gives the full variable domain: DGGITQSPKYLFRKEGQNVTLSCEQNLNHDAMYWYRQDPGQGLRLIYYSQIVNDFQKGDIAEGYSVSREKKESFPLTVTSAQKNPTAFYLCASSISAAGPNEQFFGPGTRLTVL.

This chain uses TRBV7-3 with TRBJ2-3; 7 bases line up with TRBD1. The V gene's germline CDR1 is SGHTA and CDR2 FQGTGA. The V segment lost 0 bases and the J segment 0 bases; nucleotides outside the gene matches: 0. The CDR3 contains 15 residues. This CDR3 is CASSLTGGSTDTQYF. CDR3 bases: TGTGCCAGCAGCTTAACAGGGGGCAGCACAGATACGCAGTATTTT.

The table lists this clone with a few counts. The chain combines TRBV5-1 with TRBJ2-7; TRBD2 agrees at 9 bases. Per the germline V gene, CDR1 is SGHRS and CDR2 is YFSETQ. This CDR3 spans 14 amino acids. Germline trimming cut 4 bases from V and 1 base from J; bases unmatched to any gene: 3. CDR3 bases: TGCGCCAGCAGCGCAACTAGCGGGTCCTACGAGCAGTACTTC. It translates to CASSATSGSYEQYF.

The chain recombines TRBV19 with TRBJ2-2; unclear D gene. Germline V gene sequence: CDR1 LNHDA, CDR2 SQIVND (reference sequence). V shed 7 bases and J shed 5 bases, with 17 bases lying between them. The CDR3 is made up of 15 amino acids. The CDR3: CASTFGVAGTGELFF. CDR3 nucleotides: TGTGCCAGTACTTTTGGAGTAGCCGGGACCGGGGAGCTGTTTTTT.

The chain has TRBV30 and TRBJ2-6; possible D gene TRBD2, 5 bases. This CDR3 is 15 amino acids long. V dropped 3 bases and J dropped 0 bases, with 9 bases sitting between them. Germline lookup yields CDR1 GTSNPN and CDR2 SVGIG (reference sequence). The DNA for the CDR3 is TGTGCCTGGAGCGGGATTGGCTCTGGGGCCAACGTCCTGACTTTC. Translating it yields CAWSGIGSGANVLTF.